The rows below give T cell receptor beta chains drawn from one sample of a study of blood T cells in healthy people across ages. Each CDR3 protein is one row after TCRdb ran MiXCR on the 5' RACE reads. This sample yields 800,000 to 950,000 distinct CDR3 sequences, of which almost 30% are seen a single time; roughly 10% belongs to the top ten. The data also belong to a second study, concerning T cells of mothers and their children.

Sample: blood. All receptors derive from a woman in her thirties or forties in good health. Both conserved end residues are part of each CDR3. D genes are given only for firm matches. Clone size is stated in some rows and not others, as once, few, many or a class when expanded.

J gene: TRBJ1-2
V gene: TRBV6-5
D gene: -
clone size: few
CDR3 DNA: TGTGCCAGCAGTTACTCGATTGGGAGTGATGGCTACACCTTC
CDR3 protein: CASSYSIGSDGYTF

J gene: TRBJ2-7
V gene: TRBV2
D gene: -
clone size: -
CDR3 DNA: TGTGCCAGCAGACAGGACAGTCCCTACGAGCAGTACTTC
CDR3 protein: CASRQDSPYEQYF

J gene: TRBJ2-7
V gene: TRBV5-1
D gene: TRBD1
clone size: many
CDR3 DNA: TGCGCCAGCAGCTTGACCGGGACAGGGAACGACGAGCAGTACTTC
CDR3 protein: CASSLTGTGNDEQYF

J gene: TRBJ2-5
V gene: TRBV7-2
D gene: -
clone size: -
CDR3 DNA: TGTGCCAGCAGCTTTGATCTCCGAGAGACCCAGTACTTC
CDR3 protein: CASSFDLRETQYF

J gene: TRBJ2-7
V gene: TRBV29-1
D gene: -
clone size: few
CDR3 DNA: TGCAGCGTCGGGGTTTCCTACGAGCAGTACTTC
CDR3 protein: CSVGVSYEQYF

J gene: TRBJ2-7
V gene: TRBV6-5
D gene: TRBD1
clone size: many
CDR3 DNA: TGTGCCAGCAGACCACTACAGGGGGCCAGCTCCTACGAGCAGTACTTC
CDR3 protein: CASRPLQGASSYEQYF

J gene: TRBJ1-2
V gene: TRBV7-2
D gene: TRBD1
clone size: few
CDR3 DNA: TGTGCCAGCAGCCCCCGACAGGGACTCAACTATGGCTACACCTTC
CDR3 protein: CASSPRQGLNYGYTF

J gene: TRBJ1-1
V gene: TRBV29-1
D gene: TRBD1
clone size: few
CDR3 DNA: TGCAGCGTTACCGGTCCGGGACAGGGGAAGATGAACACTGAAGCTTTCTTT
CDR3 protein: CSVTGPGQGKMNTEAFF

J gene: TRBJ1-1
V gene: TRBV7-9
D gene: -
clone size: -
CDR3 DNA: TGTGCCAGCAGCTTAGGGTTCCCCGGGTTGGCTTTCTTT
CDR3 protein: CASSLGFPGLAFF

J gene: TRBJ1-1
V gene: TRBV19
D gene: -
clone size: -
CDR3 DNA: TGTGCCAGTAGAACGGGACGTTTGAACACTGAAGCTTTCTTT
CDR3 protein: CASRTGRLNTEAFF

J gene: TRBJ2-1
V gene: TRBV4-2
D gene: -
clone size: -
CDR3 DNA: TGTGCCCGCAGCCAAGTTGGACCCGGACTGGCCGAATACAATGAGCAGTTCTTC
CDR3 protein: CARSQVGPGLAEYNEQFF

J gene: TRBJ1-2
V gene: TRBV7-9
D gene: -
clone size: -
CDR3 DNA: TGTGCCAGCAGCTTAGGTCAGGGACAAGATGGCTACACCTTC
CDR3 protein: CASSLGQGQDGYTF

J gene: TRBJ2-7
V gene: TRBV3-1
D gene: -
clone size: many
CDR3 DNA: TGTGCCAGCAGCCAAGTGTTCAGCTCCTACGAGCAGTACTTC
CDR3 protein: CASSQVFSSYEQYF

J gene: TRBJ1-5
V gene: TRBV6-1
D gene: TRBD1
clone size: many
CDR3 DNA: TGTGCCAGCAGTGGGGGACAGACACATAATCAGCCCCAGCATTTT
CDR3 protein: CASSGGQTHNQPQHF

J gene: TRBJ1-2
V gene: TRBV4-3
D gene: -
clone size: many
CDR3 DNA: TGCGCCAGCAGCCAAAGATCGGAGGGTTACTATGGCTACACCTTC
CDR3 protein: CASSQRSEGYYGYTF

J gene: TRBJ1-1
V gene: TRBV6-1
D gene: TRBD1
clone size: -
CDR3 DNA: TGTGCCAGCAGTGACTGGGGACAGCCAAACACTGAAGCTTTCTTT
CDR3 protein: CASSDWGQPNTEAFF

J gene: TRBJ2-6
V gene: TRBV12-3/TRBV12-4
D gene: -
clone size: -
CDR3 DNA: TGTGCCAGCAGCGCTAGAACTAGCTCTGGGGCCAACGTCCTGACTTTC
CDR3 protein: CASSARTSSGANVLTF

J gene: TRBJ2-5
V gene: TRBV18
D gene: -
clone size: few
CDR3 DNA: TGTGCCAGCTCACCGGAGGGGTACCAAGAGACCCAGTACTTC
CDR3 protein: CASSPEGYQETQYF

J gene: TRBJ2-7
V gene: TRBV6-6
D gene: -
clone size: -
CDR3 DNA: TGTGCCAGCAGTTACGGGTCGAGCTCCTACGAGCAGTACTTC
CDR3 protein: CASSYGSSSYEQYF

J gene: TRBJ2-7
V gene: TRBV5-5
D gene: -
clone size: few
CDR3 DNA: TGTGCCAGCAGCTTGGAAGTCAGTTCATACGAGCAGTACTTC
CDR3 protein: CASSLEVSSYEQYF

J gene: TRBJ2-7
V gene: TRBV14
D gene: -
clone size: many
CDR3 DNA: TGTGCCAGCGGGTTGATCCACGAGCAGTACTTC
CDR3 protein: CASGLIHEQYF

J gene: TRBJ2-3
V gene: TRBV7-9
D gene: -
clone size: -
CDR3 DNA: TGTGCCAGCAGCACGGACGGAGAAGAGAATACGCAGTATTTT
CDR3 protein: CASSTDGEENTQYF

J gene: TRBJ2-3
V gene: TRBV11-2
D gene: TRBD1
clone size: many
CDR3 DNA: TGTGCCAGCAGCTTAGAGGGGACAGGGAGAGATACGCAGTATTTT
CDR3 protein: CASSLEGTGRDTQYF

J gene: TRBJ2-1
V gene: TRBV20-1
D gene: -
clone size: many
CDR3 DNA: TGCAGTAGCGGGCTATCCTACAATGAGCAGTTCTTC
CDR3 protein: CSSGLSYNEQFF

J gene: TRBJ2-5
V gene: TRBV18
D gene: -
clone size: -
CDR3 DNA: TGTGCCAGCTCACCAGACCAAAGATCCTACCAAGAGACCCAGTACTTC
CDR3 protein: CASSPDQRSYQETQYF

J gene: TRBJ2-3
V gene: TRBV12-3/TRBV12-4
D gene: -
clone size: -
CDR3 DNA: TGTGCCAGCAGTTTAGCGCTGGACAGCACAGATACGCAGTATTTT
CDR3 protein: CASSLALDSTDTQYF

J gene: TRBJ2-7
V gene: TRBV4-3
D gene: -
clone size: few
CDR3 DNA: TGCGCCAGCAGCCATACCCTAGCCTACGAGCAGTACTTC
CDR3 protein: CASSHTLAYEQYF

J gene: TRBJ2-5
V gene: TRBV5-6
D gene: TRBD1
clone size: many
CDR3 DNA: TGTGCCAGCAGCTGGAAACCAGGGGGATGGCGAGAGACCCAGTACTTC
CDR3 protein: CASSWKPGGWRETQYF

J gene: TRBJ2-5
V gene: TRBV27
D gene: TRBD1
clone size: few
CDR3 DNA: TGTGCCAGCACCTCCGGGACAGGGGGCAGGGAGACCCAGTACTTC
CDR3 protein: CASTSGTGGRETQYF

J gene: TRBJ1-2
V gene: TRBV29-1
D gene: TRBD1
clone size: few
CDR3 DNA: TGCAGCGTTGAGGGGACAGGGGGCCTCTATGGCTACACCTTC
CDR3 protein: CSVEGTGGLYGYTF

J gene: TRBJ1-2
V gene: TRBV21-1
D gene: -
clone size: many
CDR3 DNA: TGTGCCAGCAGCCAGGGGGCCGATGGCTACACCTTC
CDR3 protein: CASSQGADGYTF

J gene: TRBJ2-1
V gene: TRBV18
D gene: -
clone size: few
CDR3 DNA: TGTGCCAGCTCACCACGCCGACTAGAGATCCATGAGCAGTTCTTC
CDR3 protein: CASSPRRLEIHEQFF

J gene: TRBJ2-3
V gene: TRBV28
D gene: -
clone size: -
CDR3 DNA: TGTGCCAGCAGTTTAAGGACCGCCACCCTCACAGATACGCAGTATTTT
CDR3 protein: CASSLRTATLTDTQYF

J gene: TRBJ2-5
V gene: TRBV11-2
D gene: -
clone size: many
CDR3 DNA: TGTGCCAGCAGCCCCCTGGGGGGCCAAGAGACCCAGTACTTC
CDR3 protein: CASSPLGGQETQYF

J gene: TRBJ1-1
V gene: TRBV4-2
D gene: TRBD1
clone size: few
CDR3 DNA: TGTGCCAGCAGCCGGCCGGGACAGGGGACGTCCGTGAACACTGAAGCTTTCTTT
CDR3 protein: CASSRPGQGTSVNTEAFF

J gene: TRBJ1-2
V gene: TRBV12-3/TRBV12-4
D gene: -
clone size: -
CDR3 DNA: TGTGCCAGCAGCTACCTCAGTGGGGCGGCTGGCTACACCTTC
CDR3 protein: CASSYLSGAAGYTF

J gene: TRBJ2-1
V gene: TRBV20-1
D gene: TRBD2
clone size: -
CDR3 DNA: TGCAGTGCTAGTGGGGGGACTAGCGGGGGCAATGAGCAGTTCTTC
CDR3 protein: CSASGGTSGGNEQFF

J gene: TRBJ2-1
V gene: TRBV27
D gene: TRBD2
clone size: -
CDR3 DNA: TGTGCCAGCAGTCCATGGACTAGCGCTTCCTACAATGAGCAGTTCTTC
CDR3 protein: CASSPWTSASYNEQFF

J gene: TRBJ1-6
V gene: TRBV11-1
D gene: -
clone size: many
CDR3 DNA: TGTGCCAGCAGCCAAGAGTGGTTAAATTCACCCCTCCACTTT
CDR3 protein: CASSQEWLNSPLHF

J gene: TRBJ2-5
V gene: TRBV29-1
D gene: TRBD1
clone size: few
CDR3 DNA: TGCAGCGTGACCGGGACAGGGGGTTGGGAGACCCAGTACTTC
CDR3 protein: CSVTGTGGWETQYF

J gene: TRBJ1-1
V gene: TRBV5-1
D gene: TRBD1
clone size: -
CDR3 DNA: TGCGCCAGCACAAGGGACAGGGGATTTGGTGAAGCTTTCTTT
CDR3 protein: CASTRDRGFGEAFF

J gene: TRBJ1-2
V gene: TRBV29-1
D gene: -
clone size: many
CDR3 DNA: TGCAGCGTTTTTACAGGGTATGGGTATGGCTACACCTTC
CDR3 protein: CSVFTGYGYGYTF

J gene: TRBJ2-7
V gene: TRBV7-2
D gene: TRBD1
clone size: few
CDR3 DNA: TGTGCCAGCAGCTTGACAGGGGCCGGTTTTCCGGGCGAGCAGTACTTC
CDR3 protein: CASSLTGAGFPGEQYF

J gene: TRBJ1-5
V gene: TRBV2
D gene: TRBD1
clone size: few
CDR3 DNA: TGTGCCGGCGCTACAGGGGGCGGCAATCAGCCCCAGCATTTT
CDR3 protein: CAGATGGGNQPQHF

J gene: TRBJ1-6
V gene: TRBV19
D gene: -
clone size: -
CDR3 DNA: TGTGCCAGTAGAGACTCTGGGCGCCCACCCCTCCACTTT
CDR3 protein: CASRDSGRPPLHF